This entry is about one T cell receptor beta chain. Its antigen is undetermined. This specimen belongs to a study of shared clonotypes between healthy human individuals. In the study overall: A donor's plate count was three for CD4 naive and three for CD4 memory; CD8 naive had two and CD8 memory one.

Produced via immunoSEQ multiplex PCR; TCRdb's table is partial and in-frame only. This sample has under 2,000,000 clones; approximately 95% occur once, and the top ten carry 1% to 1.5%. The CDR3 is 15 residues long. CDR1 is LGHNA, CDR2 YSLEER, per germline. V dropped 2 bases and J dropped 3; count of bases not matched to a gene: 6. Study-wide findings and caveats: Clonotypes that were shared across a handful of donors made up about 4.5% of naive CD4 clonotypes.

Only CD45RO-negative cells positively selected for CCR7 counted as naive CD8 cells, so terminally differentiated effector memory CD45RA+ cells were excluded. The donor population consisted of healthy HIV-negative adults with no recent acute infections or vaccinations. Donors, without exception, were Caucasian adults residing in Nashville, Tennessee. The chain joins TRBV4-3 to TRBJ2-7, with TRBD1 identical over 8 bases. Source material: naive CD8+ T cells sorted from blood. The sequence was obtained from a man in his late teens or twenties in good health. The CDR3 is CASSQTATGVYEQYF. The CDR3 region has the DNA TGCGCCAGCAGCCAAACCGCGACAGGGGTCTACGAGCAGTACTTC.